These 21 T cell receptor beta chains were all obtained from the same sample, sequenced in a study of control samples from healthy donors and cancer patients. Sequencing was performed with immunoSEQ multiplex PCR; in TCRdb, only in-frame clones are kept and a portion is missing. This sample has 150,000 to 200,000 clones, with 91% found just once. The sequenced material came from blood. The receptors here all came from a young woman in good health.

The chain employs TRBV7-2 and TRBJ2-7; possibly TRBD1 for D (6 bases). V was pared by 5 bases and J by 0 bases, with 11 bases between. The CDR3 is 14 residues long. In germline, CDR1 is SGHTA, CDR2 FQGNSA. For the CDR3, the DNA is TGTGCCAGCAGCACCCAACAGGGCTCCTACGAGCAGTACTTC. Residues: CASSTQQGSYEQYF. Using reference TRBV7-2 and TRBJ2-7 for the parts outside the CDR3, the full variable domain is GAGVSQSPSNKVTEKGKDVELRCDPISGHTALYWYRQSLGQGLEFLIYFQGNSAPDKSGLPSDRFSAERTGGSVSTLTIQRTQQEDSAVYLCASSTQQGSYEQYFGPGTRLTVT.

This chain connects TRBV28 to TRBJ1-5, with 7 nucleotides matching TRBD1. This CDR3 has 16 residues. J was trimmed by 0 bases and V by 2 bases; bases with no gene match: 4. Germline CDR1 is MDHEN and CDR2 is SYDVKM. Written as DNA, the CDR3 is TGTGCCAGCAGTTTAAGGGGACAGTATAGCAATCAGCCCCAGCATTTT. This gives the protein CASSLRGQYSNQPQHF.

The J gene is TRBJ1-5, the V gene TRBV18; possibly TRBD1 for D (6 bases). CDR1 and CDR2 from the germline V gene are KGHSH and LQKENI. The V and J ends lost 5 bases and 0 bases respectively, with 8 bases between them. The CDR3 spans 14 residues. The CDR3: CASSRQVSNQPQHF. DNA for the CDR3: TGTGCCAGCTCAAGACAGGTTAGCAATCAGCCCCAGCATTTT.

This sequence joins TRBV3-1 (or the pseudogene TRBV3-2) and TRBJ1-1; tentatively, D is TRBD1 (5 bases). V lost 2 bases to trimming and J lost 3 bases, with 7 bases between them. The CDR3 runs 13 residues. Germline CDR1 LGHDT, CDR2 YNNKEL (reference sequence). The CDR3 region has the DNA TGTGCCAGCAGCCAACAAGGGGACACTGAAGCTTTCTTT. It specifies CASSQQGDTEAFF.

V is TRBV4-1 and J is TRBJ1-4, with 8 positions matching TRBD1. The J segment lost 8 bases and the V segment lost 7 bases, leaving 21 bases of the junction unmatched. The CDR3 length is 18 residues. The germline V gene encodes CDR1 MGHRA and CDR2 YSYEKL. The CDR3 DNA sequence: TGCGCCAGCAACCCTAAAATAGGTTCGGACAGGGTGAGCGAAAAACTGTTTTTT. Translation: CASNPKIGSDRVSEKLFF.

The CDR3 spells CASGQGKQQFF. The CDR3 DNA sequence: TGTGCCAGCGGGCAGGGGAAGCAGCAGTTCTTC. The chain is built from TRBV2 and TRBJ2-1, with a possible D match to TRBD1 (6 bases). This CDR3 region has 11 residues. Per the germline V gene, CDR1 is SNHLY and CDR2 is FYNNEI. V dropped 8 bases and J dropped 11 bases, with 13 bases sitting between them.

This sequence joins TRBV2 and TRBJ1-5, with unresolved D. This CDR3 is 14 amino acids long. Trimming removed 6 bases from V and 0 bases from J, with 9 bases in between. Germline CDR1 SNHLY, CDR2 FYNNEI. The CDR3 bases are TGTGCCAGCAGCCACGAGGGTAGCAATCAGCCCCAGCATTTT. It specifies CASSHEGSNQPQHF. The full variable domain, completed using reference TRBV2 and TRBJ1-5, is EPEVTQTPSHQVTQMGQEVILRCVPISNHLYFYWYRQILGQKVEFLVSFYNNEISEKSEIFDDQFSVERPDGSNFTLKIRSTKLEDSAMYFCASSHEGSNQPQHFGDGTRLSIL.

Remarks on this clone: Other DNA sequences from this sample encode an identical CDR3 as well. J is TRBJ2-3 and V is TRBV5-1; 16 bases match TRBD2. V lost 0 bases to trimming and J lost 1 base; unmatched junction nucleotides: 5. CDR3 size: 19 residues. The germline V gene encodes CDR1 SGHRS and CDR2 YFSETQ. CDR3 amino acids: CASSLGAGLAGGGTDTQYF. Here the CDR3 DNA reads TGCGCCAGCAGCTTGGGTGCGGGACTAGCGGGGGGGGGCACAGATACGCAGTATTTT.

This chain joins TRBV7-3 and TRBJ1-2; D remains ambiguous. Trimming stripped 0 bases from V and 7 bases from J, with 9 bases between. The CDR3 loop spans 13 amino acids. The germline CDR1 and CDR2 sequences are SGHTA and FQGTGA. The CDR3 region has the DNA TGTGCCAGCAGCTTAACGGGGAGGGTTGGCTACACCTTC. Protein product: CASSLTGRVGYTF. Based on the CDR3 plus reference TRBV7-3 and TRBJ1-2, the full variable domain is GAGVSQTPSNKVTEKGKYVELRCDPISGHTALYWYRQSLGQGPEFLIYFQGTGAADDSGLPNDRFFAVRPEGSVSTLKIQRTERGDSAVYLCASSLTGRVGYTFGSGTRLTVV.

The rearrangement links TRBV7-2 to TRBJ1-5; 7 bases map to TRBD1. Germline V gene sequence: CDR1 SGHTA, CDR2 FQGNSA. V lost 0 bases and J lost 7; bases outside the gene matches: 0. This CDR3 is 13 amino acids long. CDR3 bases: TGTGCCAGCAGCTTAGCGACAGGGCAGCCCCAGCATTTT. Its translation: CASSLATGQPQHF.

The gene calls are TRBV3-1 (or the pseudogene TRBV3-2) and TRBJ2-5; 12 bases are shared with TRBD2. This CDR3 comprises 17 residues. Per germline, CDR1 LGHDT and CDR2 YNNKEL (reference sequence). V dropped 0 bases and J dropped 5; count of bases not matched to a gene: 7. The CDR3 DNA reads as TGTGCCAGCAGCCAAGAATGGACTAGCGGGGAGGGGGAGACCCAGTACTTC. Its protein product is CASSQEWTSGEGETQYF.

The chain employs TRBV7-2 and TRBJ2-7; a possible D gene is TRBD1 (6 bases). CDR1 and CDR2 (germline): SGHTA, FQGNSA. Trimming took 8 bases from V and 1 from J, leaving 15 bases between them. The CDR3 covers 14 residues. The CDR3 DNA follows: TGTGCCAGCCGGGGCAGGGGCAATTCCTACGAGCAGTACTTC. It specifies CASRGRGNSYEQYF.

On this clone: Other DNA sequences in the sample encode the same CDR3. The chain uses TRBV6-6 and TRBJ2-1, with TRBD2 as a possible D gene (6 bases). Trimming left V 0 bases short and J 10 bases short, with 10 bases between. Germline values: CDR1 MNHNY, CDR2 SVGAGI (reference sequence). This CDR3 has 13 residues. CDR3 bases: TGTGCCAGCAGTTACTCGGGGGGTCGGGAGCAGTTCTTC. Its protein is CASSYSGGREQFF.

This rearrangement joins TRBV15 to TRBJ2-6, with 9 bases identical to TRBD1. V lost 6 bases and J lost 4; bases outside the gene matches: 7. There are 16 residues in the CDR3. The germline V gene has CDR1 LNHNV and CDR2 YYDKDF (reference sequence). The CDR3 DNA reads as TGTGCCACCAGTCCCGGGACAGGGTCCGGGGCCAACGTCCTGACTTTC. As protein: CATSPGTGSGANVLTF.

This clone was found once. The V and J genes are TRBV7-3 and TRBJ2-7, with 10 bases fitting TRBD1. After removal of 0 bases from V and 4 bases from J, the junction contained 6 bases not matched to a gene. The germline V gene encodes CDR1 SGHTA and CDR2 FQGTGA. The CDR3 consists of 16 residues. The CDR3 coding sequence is TGTGCCAGCAGCTTAACGGGAGGGACAGGGGTGTACGAGCAGTACTTC. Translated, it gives CASSLTGGTGVYEQYF.

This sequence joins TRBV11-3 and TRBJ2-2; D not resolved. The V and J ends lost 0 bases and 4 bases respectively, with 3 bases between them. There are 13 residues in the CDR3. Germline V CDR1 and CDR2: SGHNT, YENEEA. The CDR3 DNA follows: TGTGCCAGCAGCTTAGATCCCACCGGGGAGCTGTTTTTT. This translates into CASSLDPTGELFF.

The CDR3 sequence: CASSFYLGTGTEAFF. The CDR3 DNA sequence: TGTGCCAGCAGTTTCTACTTGGGAACTGGCACTGAAGCTTTCTTT. This chain uses TRBV2 with TRBJ1-1; D unclear. Between the trimmed V and J ends, which lost 5 bases and 4 bases, there was a span of 17 bases. This CDR3 comprises 15 residues. CDR1 and CDR2 (germline): SNHLY, FYNNEI.

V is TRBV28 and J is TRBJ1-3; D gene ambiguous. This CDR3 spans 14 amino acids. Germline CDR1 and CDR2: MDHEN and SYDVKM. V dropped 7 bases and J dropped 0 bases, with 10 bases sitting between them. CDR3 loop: CASNSRSSGNTIYF. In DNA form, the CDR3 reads TGTGCCAGCAACTCCCGAAGCTCTGGAAACACCATATATTTT.

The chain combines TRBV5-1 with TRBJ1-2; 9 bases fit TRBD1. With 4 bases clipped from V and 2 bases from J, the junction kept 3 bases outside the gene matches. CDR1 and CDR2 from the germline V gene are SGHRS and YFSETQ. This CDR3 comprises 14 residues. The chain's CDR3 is CASSPDRGNYGYTF. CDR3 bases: TGCGCCAGCAGCCCGGACAGGGGAAACTATGGCTACACCTTC.

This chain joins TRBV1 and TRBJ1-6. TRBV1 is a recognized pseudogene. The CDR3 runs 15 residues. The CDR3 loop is CTSSQGSGPNSPLHF. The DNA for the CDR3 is TGCACCAGCAGCCAAGGGAGCGGGCCTAATTCACCCCTCCACTTT.

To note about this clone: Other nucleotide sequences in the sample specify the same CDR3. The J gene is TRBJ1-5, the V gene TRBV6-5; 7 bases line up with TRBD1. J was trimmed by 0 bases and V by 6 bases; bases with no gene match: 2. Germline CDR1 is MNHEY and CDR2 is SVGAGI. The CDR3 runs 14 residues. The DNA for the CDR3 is TGTGCCAGCAGGGACAGGTATAGCAATCAGCCCCAGCATTTT. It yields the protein CASRDRYSNQPQHF.